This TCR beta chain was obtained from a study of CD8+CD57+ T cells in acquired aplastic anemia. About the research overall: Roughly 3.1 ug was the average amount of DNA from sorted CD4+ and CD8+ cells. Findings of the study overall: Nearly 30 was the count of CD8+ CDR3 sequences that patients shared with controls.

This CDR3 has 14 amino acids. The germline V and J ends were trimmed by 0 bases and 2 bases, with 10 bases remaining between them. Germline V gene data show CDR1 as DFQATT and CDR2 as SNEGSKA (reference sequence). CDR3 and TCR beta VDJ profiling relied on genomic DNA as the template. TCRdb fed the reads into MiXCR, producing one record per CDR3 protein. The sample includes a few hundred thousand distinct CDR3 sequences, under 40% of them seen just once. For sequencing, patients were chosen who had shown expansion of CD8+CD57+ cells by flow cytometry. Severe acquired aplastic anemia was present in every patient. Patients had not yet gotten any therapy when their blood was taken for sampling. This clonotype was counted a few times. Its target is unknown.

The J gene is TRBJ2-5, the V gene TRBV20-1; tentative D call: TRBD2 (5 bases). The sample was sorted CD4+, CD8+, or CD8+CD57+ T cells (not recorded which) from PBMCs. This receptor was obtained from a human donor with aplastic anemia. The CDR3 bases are TGCAGTGCTAGAGATCGCGGGCGGCAAGAGACCCAGTACTTC. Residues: CSARDRGRQETQYF.